These 16 T cell receptor beta chains were all obtained from the same sample, sequenced in a study of blood T cell repertoires in COVID-19. Clones were read by immunoSEQ multiplex PCR, and TCRdb kept only the in-frame ones, dropping some. Found here are about 160,000 clones, 82% of them singletons; the top ten hold 6.5% to 8.5%. The material sequenced was peripheral blood. All receptors come from a middle-aged woman with COVID-19, enrolled during active disease.

The table lists this clone with many counts. The chain is built from TRBV4-2 and TRBJ2-1; maybe TRBD1 (5 bases). Trimming cost V 0 bases and J 4 bases, with 13 bases left between them. Germline CDR1 LGHNA, CDR2 YNFKEQ. This CDR3 has 16 amino acids. The CDR3 region has the DNA TGTGCCAGCAGCCAAGATGCGACAGTTCTATACAATGAGCAGTTCTTC. Amino acids: CASSQDATVLYNEQFF.

This chain uses TRBV30 with TRBJ2-5; D remains unclear. Germline V gene data show CDR1 as GTSNPN and CDR2 as SVGIG (reference sequence). The V end lost 5 bases, the J end lost 2 bases, and 15 bases lay between the germline ends. The CDR3 runs to 14 residues. The CDR3 region is CAWAATSLQETQYF. The CDR3, as DNA: TGTGCCTGGGCAGCGACGTCTCTTCAAGAGACCCAGTACTTC.

The table lists this clone with a count of one. J is TRBJ1-4 and V is TRBV19; TRBD1 matches 9 bases. With V trimmed by 6 bases and J by 7 bases, 6 bases remained unmatched. Germline V gene data show CDR1 as LNHDA and CDR2 as SQIVND (reference sequence). This CDR3 is 14 amino acids long. In nucleotides, the CDR3 is TGTGCCAGTAGGGACAGGGGAGAGAGTGAAAAACTGTTTTTT. Its translation is CASRDRGESEKLFF.

This chain connects TRBV11-2 to TRBJ2-1, with D unresolved. V was shortened by 6 bases and J by 0 bases, with 9 bases between the two germline ends. The CDR3 length is 14 residues. Germline V gene data show CDR1 as SGHAT and CDR2 as FQNNGV. CDR3 bases: TGTGCCAGCAGTAACTCGGGCTCCTACAATGAGCAGTTCTTC. As protein: CASSNSGSYNEQFF.

The J gene is TRBJ1-1, the V gene TRBV19, with 8 bases matching TRBD1. After removal of 4 bases from V and 6 bases from J, the junction contained 4 bases not matched to a gene. Germline CDR1 and CDR2: LNHDA and SQIVND (reference sequence). CDR3 size: 13 residues. CDR3: CASSSRQGSEAFF. The CDR3 DNA is TGTGCCAGTAGTAGCAGACAGGGGTCTGAAGCTTTCTTT.

The chain employs TRBV9 and TRBJ2-1; D is perhaps TRBD2 (5 bases). Looked up from germline, CDR1 is SGDLS and CDR2 is YYNGEE. The ends were cut back, 0 bases at V and 8 bases at J, with 15 bases in the middle. The CDR3 covers 15 residues. CDR3 DNA: TGTGCCAGCAGCGTAGGAGGGTCTAGAGGTGATGAGCAGTTCTTC. This gives the protein CASSVGGSRGDEQFF.

The chain has TRBV3-1 (or the pseudogene TRBV3-2) and TRBJ1-1; D remains unclear. V gave up 4 bases and J gave up 4 bases, with 7 bases separating them. Germline-derived CDR1 and CDR2 are LGHDT and YNNKEL (reference sequence). The CDR3 extends over 12 amino acids. CDR3 loop: CASSPGVTEAFF. The DNA for the CDR3 is TGTGCCAGCAGCCCGGGAGTCACTGAAGCTTTCTTT.

CDR3 nucleotides: TGTGCCAGCAGCTTAACAGGGACGAGCACTGAAGCTTTCTTT. Protein product: CASSLTGTSTEAFF. The chain recombines TRBV7-9 with TRBJ1-1; D might be TRBD1 (6 bases). CDR3 length: 14 amino acids. The V gene's germline CDR1 is SEHNR and CDR2 FQNEAQ (reference sequence). With 2 bases removed from V and 4 bases from J, the gap between germline ends came to 11 bases.

This chain joins TRBV6-1 and TRBJ2-5; 9 bases match TRBD1. The ends lost 3 bases at V and 1 base at J; junction bases unmatched: 3. The CDR3 extends over 15 amino acids. Germline CDR1 MNHNS, CDR2 SASEGT. The CDR3 DNA reads as TGTGCCAGCAGTGACCCGGGACAGGGCCAAGAGACCCAGTACTTC. This codes for CASSDPGQGQETQYF.

The chain has TRBV14 and TRBJ1-2; the D gene is possibly TRBD1 (5 bases). There are 12 residues in the CDR3. Looked up from germline, CDR1 is SGHDN and CDR2 is FVKESK. Trimming took off 3 bases at V and 7 bases at J, with 9 bases between the two ends. The chain's CDR3 is CASSQDTFGYTF. CDR3 coding DNA: TGTGCCAGCAGCCAGGACACGTTTGGCTACACCTTC.

The chain uses TRBV2 and TRBJ1-1; D is perhaps TRBD1 (6 bases). The V gene lost 2 bases and the J gene lost 2 bases, with 15 bases spanning the gap. CDR3 length: 16 residues. CDR1 is SNHLY, CDR2 FYNNEI, per germline. The chain's CDR3 is CASSEPEQGFNTEAFF. CDR3 nucleotide sequence: TGTGCCAGCAGTGAACCGGAACAGGGTTTTAACACTGAAGCTTTCTTT.

The chain recombines TRBV27 with TRBJ2-7; possibly TRBD2 for D (6 bases). V gave up 3 bases and J gave up 2 bases, with 8 bases separating them. The length of the CDR3 is 13 residues. CDR1 is MNHEY, CDR2 SMNVEV, per germline (reference sequence). CDR3 in amino acids: CASSFRGTYEQYF. CDR3 nucleotides: TGTGCCAGCAGTTTTCGCGGGACCTACGAGCAGTACTTC.

The chain carries TRBV7-6 and TRBJ2-1; TRBD2 matches 10 bases. V dropped 5 bases and J dropped 6; count of bases not matched to a gene: 19. This CDR3 is 19 amino acids long. CDR1 and CDR2 (germline): SGHVS, FNYEAQ. The CDR3 nucleotides are TGTGCCAGCAGCCGATTCGGGACTAGCGCCCTAGGGCTTGTCAATGAGCAGTTCTTC. This translates into CASSRFGTSALGLVNEQFF.

V gene TRBV3-1 (or the pseudogene TRBV3-2) combines with J gene TRBJ2-5, with 7 bases matching TRBD1. Germline V gives CDR1 LGHDT, CDR2 YNNKEL (reference sequence). V was pared by 0 bases and J by 5 bases, with 6 bases of the junction left unmatched. The CDR3 has 15 amino acids. The CDR3 loop is CASSQEVATGETQYF. CDR3 bases: TGTGCCAGCAGCCAAGAGGTTGCGACAGGGGAGACCCAGTACTTC.

The chain has TRBV6-5 and TRBJ1-3; D is perhaps TRBD1 (6 bases). Trimming took 4 bases from V and 0 from J, leaving 10 bases between them. There are 15 residues in the CDR3. The germline gives CDR1 MNHEY, CDR2 SVGAGI. The CDR3 bases are TGTGCCAGCAGTTCTACAGGGTTCTCTGGAAACACCATATATTTT. Translation: CASSSTGFSGNTIYF.

This rearrangement joins TRBV27 to TRBJ2-7; 7 bases are a match to TRBD1. V shed 6 bases, J shed 6 bases, and the junction held 2 bases outside the gene matches. The CDR3 extends over 11 amino acids. Germline CDR1 is MNHEY and CDR2 is SMNVEV (reference sequence). The CDR3 region has the DNA TGTGCCAGCAGAGCAGGGGGCGAGCAGTACTTC. As protein: CASRAGGEQYF.